This T cell receptor beta chain was documented in a study of response to subunit inactivated influenza vaccine. Study results and limitations: Authors proposed each seasonal influenza vaccination draws in few new T cells.

Comment on this clonotype: The antigen is unknown.

TCRdb re-called the RT-PCR reads with MiXCR, one entry per CDR3 protein. The sample lists around 530,000 distinct CDR3 sequences; approximately 17% were seen once. CDR3 length: 17 residues. V was shortened by 4 bases and J by 5 bases, with 21 bases between the two germline ends. Germline CDR1 reads SGHDN; CDR2 reads FVKESK. The sequence was collected from a man between 50 and 69 years old who received an inactivated influenza vaccine. The genes are TRBV14 and TRBJ2-1; D not resolved. Sequencing was performed on CD4+ T cells sorted from PBMCs, taken less than 30 months after vaccination. The CDR3 nucleotides read TGTGCCAGCAGCCCCCGGCCGATCTATCGGGTCAACAATGAGCAGTTCTTC. Translated, it gives CASSPRPIYRVNNEQFF.